This T cell receptor beta chain derives from a study of CD8 T cells in Susac syndrome. After extraction with the RNeasy kit, 0.5 to 1 ug of the RNA was reverse transcribed using random hexamers. TCRdb called the immunoSEQ multiplex PCR reads again in MiXCR, with one record for every CDR3 protein. The sample yields about 190,000 distinct CDR3 sequences, around 95% seen once. Trimming cost V 0 bases and J 7 bases, with 23 bases left between them. Germline assignment: CDR1 MGHRA and CDR2 YSYEKL. This CDR3 spans 18 amino acids. The sequence was obtained from a human donor with Susac syndrome. This chain joins TRBV4-1 and TRBJ2-3, with D maybe TRBD1 (7 bases). Sequences were obtained from CD8+ T cells from PBMCs. Here the CDR3 reads CASSQELAGGGLSNTQYF. The CDR3 DNA sequence: TGCGCCAGCAGCCAAGAGTTAGCTGGAGGGGGCCTCTCAAATACGCAGTATTTT.